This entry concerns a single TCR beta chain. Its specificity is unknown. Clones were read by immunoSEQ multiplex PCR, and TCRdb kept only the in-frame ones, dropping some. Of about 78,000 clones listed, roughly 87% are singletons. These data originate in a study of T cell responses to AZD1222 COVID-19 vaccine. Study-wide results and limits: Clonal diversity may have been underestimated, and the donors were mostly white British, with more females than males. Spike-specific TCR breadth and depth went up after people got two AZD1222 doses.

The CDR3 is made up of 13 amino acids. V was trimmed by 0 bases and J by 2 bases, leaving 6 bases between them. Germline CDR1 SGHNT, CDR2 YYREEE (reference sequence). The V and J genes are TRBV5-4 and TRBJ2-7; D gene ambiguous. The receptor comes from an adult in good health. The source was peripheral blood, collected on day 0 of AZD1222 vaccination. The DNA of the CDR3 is TGTGCCAGCAGCTTGGCCCCCACCTACGAGCAGTACTTC. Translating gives CASSLAPTYEQYF.